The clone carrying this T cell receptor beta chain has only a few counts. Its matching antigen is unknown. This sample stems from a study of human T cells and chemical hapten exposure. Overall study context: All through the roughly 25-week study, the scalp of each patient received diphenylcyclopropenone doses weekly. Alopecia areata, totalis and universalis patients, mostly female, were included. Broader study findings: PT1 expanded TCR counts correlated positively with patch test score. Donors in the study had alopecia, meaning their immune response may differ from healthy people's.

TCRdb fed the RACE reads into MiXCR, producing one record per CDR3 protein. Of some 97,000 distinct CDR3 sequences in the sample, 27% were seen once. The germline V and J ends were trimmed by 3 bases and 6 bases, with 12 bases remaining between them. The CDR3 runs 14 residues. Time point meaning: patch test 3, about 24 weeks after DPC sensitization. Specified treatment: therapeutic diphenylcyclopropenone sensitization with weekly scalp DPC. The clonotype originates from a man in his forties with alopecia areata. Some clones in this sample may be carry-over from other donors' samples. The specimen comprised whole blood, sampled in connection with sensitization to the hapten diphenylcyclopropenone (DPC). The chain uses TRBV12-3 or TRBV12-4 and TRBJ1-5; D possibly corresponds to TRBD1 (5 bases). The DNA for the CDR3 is TGTGCCAGCAGTTTCGAGGGACTAGGTCAGCCCCAGCATTTT. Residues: CASSFEGLGQPQHF.